This T cell receptor beta chain was recorded in a study of shared clonotypes between healthy human individuals. A word on this clone: Other DNA sequences of this sample code for an identical CDR3.

The protocol was immunoSEQ multiplex PCR, while the TCRdb copy is restricted to in-frame clones and leaves out a portion. This sample has just over 2,000,000 clones, with about 95% found just once. CD45RO-negative, CCR7-positively selected cells formed the naive CD8 fraction, excluding terminally differentiated effector memory CD45RA+ cells. This clonotype originated in a man aged 18 to 30 in good health. Sequenced sample: naive CD8+ T cells sorted from blood.

In DNA form, the CDR3 reads TGTGCCAGCAGCCAAGGTTCCTTTTACGAGCAGTACTTC. Amino acid sequence: CASSQGSFYEQYF. J is TRBJ2-7 and V is TRBV14; D remains ambiguous. This CDR3 is built from 13 residues. The ends were cut back, 1 base at V and 4 bases at J, with 8 bases in the middle. Germline V CDR1 and CDR2: SGHDN, FVKESK.